The present TCR beta chain was sequenced within a study of cytomegalovirus exposure and HLA in healthy donors. Study details: Earlier sequencing of 150 million to 200 million T cells yielded nearly 120 million unique TCR beta sequences. Study-wide points: Cytomegalovirus status was reportedly diagnosed by the classifier with high sensitivity and specificity. Across donors, most TCRs were seen rarely, yet some public ones were widespread. Clonal expansion, a later analysis showed, was greater in HLA-associated TCR beta chains than in equally common others.

The PCR was carried out with 60 Vbeta primers and 13 Jbeta primers. TCRdb's table, derived via immunoSEQ multiplex PCR, lists solely in-frame clones and lacks some. This sample yields over 110,000 clones, of which 75% to 80% are seen a single time; roughly 6.2% belongs to the top ten. This CDR3 has 12 residues. V was trimmed by 3 bases and J by 3 bases, leaving 7 bases between them. Germline assignment: CDR1 SQVTM and CDR2 ANQGSEA. A remark on this clone: The antigen remains unidentified.

The TCR was taken from a woman in her 40s in good health and CMV-seropositive. The sample consisted of PBMCs. This chain connects TRBV29-1 to TRBJ2-3; D perhaps matches TRBD2 (6 bases). CDR3 nucleotide sequence: TGCAGCGTTGAGGAGGGGACAGATACGCAGTATTTT. Translation gives CSVEEGTDTQYF.